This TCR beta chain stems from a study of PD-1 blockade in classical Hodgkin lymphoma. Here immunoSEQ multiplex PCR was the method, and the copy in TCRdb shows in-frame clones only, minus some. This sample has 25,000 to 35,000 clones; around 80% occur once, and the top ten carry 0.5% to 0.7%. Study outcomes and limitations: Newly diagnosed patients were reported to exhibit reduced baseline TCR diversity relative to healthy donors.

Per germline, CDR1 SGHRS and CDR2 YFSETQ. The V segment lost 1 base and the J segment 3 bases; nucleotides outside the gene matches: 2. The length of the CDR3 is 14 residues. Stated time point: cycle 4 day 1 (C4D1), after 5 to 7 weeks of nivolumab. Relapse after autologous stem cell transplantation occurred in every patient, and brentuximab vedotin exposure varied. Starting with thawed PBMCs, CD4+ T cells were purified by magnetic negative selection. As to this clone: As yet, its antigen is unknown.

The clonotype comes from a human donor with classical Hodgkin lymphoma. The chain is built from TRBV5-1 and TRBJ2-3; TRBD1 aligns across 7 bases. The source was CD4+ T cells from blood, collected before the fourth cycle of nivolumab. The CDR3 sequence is CASSLTGQTDTQYF. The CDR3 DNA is TGCGCCAGCAGCTTGACGGGACAGACAGATACGCAGTATTTT. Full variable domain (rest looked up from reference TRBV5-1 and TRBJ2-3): KAGVTQTPRYLIKTRGQQVTLSCSPISGHRSVSWYQQTPGQGLQFLFEYFSETQRNKGNFPGRFSGRQFSNSRSEMNVSTLELGDSALYLCASSLTGQTDTQYFGPGTRLTVL.